This paragraph reports one T cell receptor (beta chain). Germline V gene lookup returns CDR1 SNHLY and CDR2 FYNNEI. This CDR3 region has 13 residues. Trimming shortened V by 9 bases and J by 0 bases, and 9 bases separated the two germline ends. This sample is part of a study of blood T cell repertoires in COVID-19. Study summary: Spain, Italy and the United States supplied samples that represented acute and convalescent COVID-19.

Per the original methods: Using reference gene primer amplification, nucleated cell counts were estimated. TCRdb keeps only in-frame clones here, not all; method: immunoSEQ multiplex PCR. The DNA was the basis for D and trimming; V, J and clone size are from that table. The data contain 80,000 or so clones, approximately 89% of them seen just once; the ten biggest clones take up 2% to 3%. Sequenced material: peripheral blood. The chain carries TRBV2 and TRBJ1-5; D remains ambiguous. The TCR sequence derives from a man aged 50 or older with acute or convalescent COVID-19. The CDR3 protein is CASTVYSNQPQHF. In nucleotides, the CDR3 is TGTGCCAGTACAGTCTATAGCAATCAGCCCCAGCATTTT.